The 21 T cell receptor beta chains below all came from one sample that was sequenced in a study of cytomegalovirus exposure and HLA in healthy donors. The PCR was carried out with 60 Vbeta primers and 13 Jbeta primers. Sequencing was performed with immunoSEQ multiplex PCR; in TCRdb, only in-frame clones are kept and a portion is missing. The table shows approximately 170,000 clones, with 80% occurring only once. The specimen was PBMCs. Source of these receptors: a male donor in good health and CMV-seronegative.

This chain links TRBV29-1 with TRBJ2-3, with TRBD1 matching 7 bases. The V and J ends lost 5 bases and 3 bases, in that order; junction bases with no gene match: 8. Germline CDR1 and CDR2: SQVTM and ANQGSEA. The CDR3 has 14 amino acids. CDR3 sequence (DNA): TGCAGCGTTCGACAGGGTATGCGGACAGATACGCAGTATTTT. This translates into CSVRQGMRTDTQYF.

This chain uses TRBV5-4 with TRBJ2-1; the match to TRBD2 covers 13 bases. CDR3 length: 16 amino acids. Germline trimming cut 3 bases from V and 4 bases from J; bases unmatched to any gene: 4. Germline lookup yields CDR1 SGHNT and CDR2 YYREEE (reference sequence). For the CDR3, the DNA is TGTGCCAGCAGCTCGGGGACTAGCGGGGAATACAATGAGCAGTTCTTC. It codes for CASSSGTSGEYNEQFF.

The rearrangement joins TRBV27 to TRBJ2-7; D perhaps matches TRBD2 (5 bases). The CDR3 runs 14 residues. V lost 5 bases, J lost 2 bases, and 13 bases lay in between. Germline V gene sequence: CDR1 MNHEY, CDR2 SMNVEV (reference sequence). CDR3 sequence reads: CASSPSMIPYEQYF. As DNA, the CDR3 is TGTGCCAGCAGTCCTAGCATGATCCCCTACGAGCAGTACTTC.

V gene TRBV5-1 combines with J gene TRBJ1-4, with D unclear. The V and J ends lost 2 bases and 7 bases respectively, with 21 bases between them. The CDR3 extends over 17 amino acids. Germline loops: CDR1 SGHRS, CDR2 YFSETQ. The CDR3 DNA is TGCGCCAGCAGCTTAGCTCCGGGCTCCCCTGCGGGTGAAAAACTGTTTTTT. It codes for CASSLAPGSPAGEKLFF.

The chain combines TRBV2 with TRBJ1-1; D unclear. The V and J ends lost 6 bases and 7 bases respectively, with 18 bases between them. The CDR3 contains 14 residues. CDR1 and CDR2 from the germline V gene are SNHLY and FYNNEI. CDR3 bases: TGTGCCAGCAGAAAAAGCGGAGGGTATGGTGAAGCTTTCTTT. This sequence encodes CASRKSGGYGEAFF.

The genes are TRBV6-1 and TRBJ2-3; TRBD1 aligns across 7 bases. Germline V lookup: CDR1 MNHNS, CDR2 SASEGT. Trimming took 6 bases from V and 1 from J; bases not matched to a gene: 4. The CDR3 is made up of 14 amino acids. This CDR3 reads CASSVDRGTDTQYF. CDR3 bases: TGTGCCAGCAGCGTCGACAGGGGCACAGATACGCAGTATTTT.

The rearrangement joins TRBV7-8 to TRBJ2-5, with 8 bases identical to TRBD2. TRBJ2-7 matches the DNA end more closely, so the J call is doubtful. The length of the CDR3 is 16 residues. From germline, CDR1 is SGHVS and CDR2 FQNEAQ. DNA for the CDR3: TGTGCCAGCAGCTTAGCGCGGGGGGACCGTCCCTACGAGCAGTACTTC. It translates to CASSLARGDRPYEQYF.

CDR3 sequence (DNA): TGTGCCAGCAGCGTAGGAAATAGCGGGGGAAAGATGTACCAAGAGACCCAGTACTTC. Translating it yields CASSVGNSGGKMYQETQYF. The chain recombines TRBV9 with TRBJ2-5; TRBD2 aligns across 9 bases. CDR3 length: 19 residues. CDR1 SGDLS and CDR2 YYNGEE come from the germline V gene. Trimming removed 0 bases from V and 0 bases from J; junction bases left unmatched: 12.

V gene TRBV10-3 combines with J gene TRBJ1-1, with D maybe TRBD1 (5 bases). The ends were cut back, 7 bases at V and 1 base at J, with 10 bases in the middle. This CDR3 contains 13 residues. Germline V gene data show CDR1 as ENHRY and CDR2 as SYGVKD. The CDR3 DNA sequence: TGTGCCATCACGGAGGGGTGGAACACTGAAGCTTTCTTT. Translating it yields CAITEGWNTEAFF.

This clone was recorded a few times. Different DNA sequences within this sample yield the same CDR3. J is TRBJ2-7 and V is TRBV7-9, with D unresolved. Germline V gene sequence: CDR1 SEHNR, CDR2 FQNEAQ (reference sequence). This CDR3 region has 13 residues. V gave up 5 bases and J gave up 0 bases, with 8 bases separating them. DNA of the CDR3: TGTGCCAGCAGCCGTGACTCCTCCTACGAGCAGTACTTC. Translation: CASSRDSSYEQYF.

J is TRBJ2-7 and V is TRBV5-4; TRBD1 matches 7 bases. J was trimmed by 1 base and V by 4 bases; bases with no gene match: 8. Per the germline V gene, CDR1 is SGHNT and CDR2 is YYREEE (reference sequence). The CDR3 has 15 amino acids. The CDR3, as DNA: TGTGCCAGCAGCGGCCAGACAGGGATATCCTACGAGCAGTACTTC. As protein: CASSGQTGISYEQYF.

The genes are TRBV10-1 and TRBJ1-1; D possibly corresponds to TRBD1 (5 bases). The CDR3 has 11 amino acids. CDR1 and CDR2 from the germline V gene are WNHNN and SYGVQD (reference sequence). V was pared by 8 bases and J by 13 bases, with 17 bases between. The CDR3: CASSITGVFFF. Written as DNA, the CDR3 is TGCGCCAGCTCAATCACGGGGGTTTTTTTCTTT.

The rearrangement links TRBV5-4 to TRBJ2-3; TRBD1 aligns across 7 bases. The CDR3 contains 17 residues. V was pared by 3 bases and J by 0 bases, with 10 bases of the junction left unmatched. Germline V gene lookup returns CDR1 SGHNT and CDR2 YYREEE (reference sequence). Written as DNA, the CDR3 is TGTGCCAGCAGCTCGATTCAGAAGACAGGGAGCACAGATACGCAGTATTTT. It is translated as CASSSIQKTGSTDTQYF.

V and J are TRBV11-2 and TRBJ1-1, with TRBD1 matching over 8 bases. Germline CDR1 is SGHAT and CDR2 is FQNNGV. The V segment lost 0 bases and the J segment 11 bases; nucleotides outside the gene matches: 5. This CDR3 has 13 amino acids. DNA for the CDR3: TGTGCCAGCAGCTTAGACTGGACAGGGCGGGCTTTCTTT. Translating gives CASSLDWTGRAFF.

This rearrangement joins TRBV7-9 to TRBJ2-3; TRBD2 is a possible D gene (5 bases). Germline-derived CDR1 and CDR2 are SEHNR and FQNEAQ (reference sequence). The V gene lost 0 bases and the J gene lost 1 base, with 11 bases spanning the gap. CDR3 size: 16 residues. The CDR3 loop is CASSLALAGRTDTQYF. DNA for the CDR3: TGTGCCAGCAGCTTAGCGTTGGCGGGTCGCACAGATACGCAGTATTTT.

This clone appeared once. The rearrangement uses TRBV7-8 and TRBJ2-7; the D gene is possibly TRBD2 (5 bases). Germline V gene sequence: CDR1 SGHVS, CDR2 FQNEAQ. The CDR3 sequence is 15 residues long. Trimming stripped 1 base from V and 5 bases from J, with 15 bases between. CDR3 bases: TGTGCCAGCAGCTTAGTCGGGGTAGCCCCCCACGAGCAGTACTTC. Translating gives CASSLVGVAPHEQYF.

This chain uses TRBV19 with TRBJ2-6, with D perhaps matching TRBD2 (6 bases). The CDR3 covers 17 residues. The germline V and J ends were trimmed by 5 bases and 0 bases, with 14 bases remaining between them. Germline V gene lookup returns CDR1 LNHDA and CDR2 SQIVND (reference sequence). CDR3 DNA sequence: TGTGCCAGTAGTTCCGGCCGGGGGAGCTCTGGGGCCAACGTCCTGACTTTC. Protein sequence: CASSSGRGSSGANVLTF. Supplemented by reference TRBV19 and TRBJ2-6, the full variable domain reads DGGITQSPKYLFRKEGQNVTLSCEQNLNHDAMYWYRQDPGQGLRLIYYSQIVNDFQKGDIAEGYSVSREKKESFPLTVTSAQKNPTAFYLCASSSGRGSSGANVLTFGAGSRLTVL.

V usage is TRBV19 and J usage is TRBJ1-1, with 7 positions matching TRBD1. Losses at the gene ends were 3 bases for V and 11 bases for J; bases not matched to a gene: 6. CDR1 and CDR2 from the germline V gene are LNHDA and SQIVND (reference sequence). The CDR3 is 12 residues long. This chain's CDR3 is CASSISEGAAFF. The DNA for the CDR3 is TGTGCCAGTAGTATCTCGGAGGGGGCGGCTTTCTTT.

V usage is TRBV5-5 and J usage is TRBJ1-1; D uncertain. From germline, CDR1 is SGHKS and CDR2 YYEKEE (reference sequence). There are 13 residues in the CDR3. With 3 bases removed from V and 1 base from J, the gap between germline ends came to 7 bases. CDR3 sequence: CASSSGWNTEAFF. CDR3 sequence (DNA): TGTGCCAGCAGCTCAGGCTGGAACACTGAAGCTTTCTTT.

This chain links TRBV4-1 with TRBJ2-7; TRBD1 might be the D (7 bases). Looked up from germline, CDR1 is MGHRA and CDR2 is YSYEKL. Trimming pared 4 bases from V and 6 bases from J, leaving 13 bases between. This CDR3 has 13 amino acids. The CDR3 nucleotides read TGCGCCAGCAGCCTCCCAGGGGGGAGCGAGCAGTACTTC. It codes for CASSLPGGSEQYF.

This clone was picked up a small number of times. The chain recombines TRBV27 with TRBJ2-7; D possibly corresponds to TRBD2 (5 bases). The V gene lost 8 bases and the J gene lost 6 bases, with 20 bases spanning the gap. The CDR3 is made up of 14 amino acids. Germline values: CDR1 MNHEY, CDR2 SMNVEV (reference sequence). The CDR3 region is CASESRATDGEQYF. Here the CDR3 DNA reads TGTGCCAGCGAATCGCGGGCAACGGACGGCGAGCAGTACTTC.